The next 27 T cell receptor beta chains were all read from a single sample in a study of shared clonotypes between healthy human individuals. Libraries were prepared by immunoSEQ multiplex PCR; TCRdb keeps only in-frame clonotypes and omits some of them. The sample shows about 1.5 million clones, around 98% of them seen only once. Sequencing input: naive CD4+ T cells sorted from blood. Described subset: CD45RA+ positively selected. The origin of the receptors is a man between 25 and 39 years old in good health.

As concerns this clone: Other DNA variants within this sample encode the same CDR3. V and J are TRBV7-7 and TRBJ2-2; D gene uncertain. CDR1 and CDR2 (germline): SSHAT, FNYEAQ (reference sequence). The CDR3 totals 14 residues. The germline V and J ends were trimmed by 2 bases and 1 base, with 5 bases remaining between them. CDR3 sequence reads: CASSLSGNTGELFF. As DNA, the CDR3 is TGTGCCAGCAGCTTATCCGGGAACACCGGGGAGCTGTTTTTT.

The chain recombines TRBV28 with TRBJ1-5; D ambiguous. This CDR3 is built from 13 residues. Germline V CDR1 and CDR2: MDHEN, SYDVKM. Trimming cost V 6 bases and J 4 bases, with 10 bases left between them. The CDR3 protein is CASRHSTNQPQHF. The CDR3 DNA reads as TGTGCCAGCAGGCACTCTACTAATCAGCCCCAGCATTTT.

V is TRBV9 and J is TRBJ1-4; D unresolved. The V gene's germline CDR1 is SGDLS and CDR2 YYNGEE. There are 12 residues in the CDR3. V was shortened by 10 bases and J by 5 bases, with 12 bases between the two germline ends. CDR3 in DNA: TGTGCCGATAGAGCGGGGAATGAAAAACTGTTTTTT. This encodes CADRAGNEKLFF.

CDR3 sequence reads: CASSALIDTEAFF. The DNA of the CDR3 is TGTGCCAGCAGCGCACTCATCGACACTGAAGCTTTCTTT. The J gene is TRBJ1-1, the V gene TRBV9; D is ambiguous. This CDR3 spans 13 amino acids. Trimming removed 3 bases at V and 3 bases at J, with 9 bases between. Looked up from germline, CDR1 is SGDLS and CDR2 is YYNGEE.

The chain recombines TRBV4-3 with TRBJ2-3; TRBD2 matches 10 bases. Germline V gene data show CDR1 as LGHNA and CDR2 as YSLEER. The CDR3 sequence is 18 residues long. V dropped 0 bases and J dropped 1; count of bases not matched to a gene: 7. The CDR3 region is CASSQDVVLAGGTDTQYF. CDR3 DNA sequence: TGCGCCAGCAGCCAAGATGTCGTGCTAGCGGGAGGCACAGATACGCAGTATTTT.

The V call is TRBV4-3, the J call TRBJ2-7; D possibly corresponds to TRBD2 (5 bases). The ends were cut back, 3 bases at V and 5 bases at J, with 20 bases in the middle. The CDR3 consists of 16 residues. The germline CDR1 and CDR2 sequences are LGHNA and YSLEER. The CDR3, as DNA: TGCGCCAGCAGCCACAACCCCTACACCGGGGTCCACGAGCAGTACTTC. Protein: CASSHNPYTGVHEQYF.

The chain recombines TRBV27 with TRBJ2-1; maybe TRBD2 (5 bases). Germline V gene lookup returns CDR1 MNHEY and CDR2 SMNVEV (reference sequence). V lost 8 bases and J 4 bases, leaving 18 bases between the germline ends. The CDR3 sequence is 15 residues long. CDR3 in amino acids: CASVREPFQYNEQFF. The CDR3 DNA is TGTGCCAGCGTTAGGGAGCCGTTCCAATACAATGAGCAGTTCTTC.

V gene TRBV7-2 combines with J gene TRBJ1-5, with TRBD1 identical over 8 bases. Unmatched junction bases numbered 5, after V lost 5 bases and J lost 5 bases. The CDR3 loop spans 14 amino acids. Germline V CDR1 and CDR2: SGHTA, FQGNSA. CDR3 protein: CASSPDRADQPQHF. The CDR3 DNA follows: TGTGCCAGCAGCCCGGACAGGGCTGATCAGCCCCAGCATTTT.

The chain joins TRBV30 to TRBJ2-7, with 10 positions matching TRBD1. The CDR3 has 18 amino acids. With V trimmed by 1 base and J by 4 bases, 16 bases remained unmatched. The germline CDR1 and CDR2 sequences are GTSNPN and SVGIG (reference sequence). The CDR3 coding sequence is TGTGCCTGGAGTGGATCGAATATTATCGGACAGGGGGGGTACGAGCAGTACTTC. Its protein product is CAWSGSNIIGQGGYEQYF. The full variable domain, with the rest looked up from reference TRBV30 and TRBJ2-7, is SQTIHQWPATLVQPVGSPLSLECTVEGTSNPNLYWYRQAAGRGLQLLFYSVGIGQISSEVPQNLSASRPQDRQFILSSKKLLLSDSGFYLCAWSGSNIIGQGGYEQYFGPGTRLTVT.

A note on this clone: This sample includes further DNA sequences coding for the same CDR3. The chain uses TRBV9 and TRBJ2-3; D gene unclear. The germline gives CDR1 SGDLS, CDR2 YYNGEE. CDR3 length: 12 residues. Trimming shortened V by 2 bases and J by 5 bases, and 6 bases separated the two germline ends. Here the CDR3 reads CASSVDRDTQYF. The CDR3 region has the DNA TGTGCCAGCAGCGTTGATCGAGATACGCAGTATTTT. The full variable domain, its missing parts supplied by reference TRBV9 and TRBJ2-3, is DSGVTQTPKHLITATGQRVTLRCSPRSGDLSVYWYQQSLDQGLQFLIQYYNGEERAKGNILERFSAQQFPDLHSELNLSSLELGDSALYFCASSVDRDTQYFGPGTRLTVL.

This clone has just one count. The rearrangement links TRBV18 to TRBJ2-5; 8 positions agree with TRBD2. V shed 3 bases and J 4 bases; nucleotides not matched to a gene: 7. Germline-derived CDR1 and CDR2 are KGHSH and LQKENI. The CDR3 has 15 amino acids. The CDR3 DNA is TGTGCCAGCTCACCTCCCACTAGCGGCCCAGAGACCCAGTACTTC. Translating it yields CASSPPTSGPETQYF.

The chain's CDR3 is CASSRGLAGVTDTQYF. The CDR3 DNA reads as TGTGCCAGCAGCAGGGGACTAGCGGGAGTCACAGATACGCAGTATTTT. V and J are TRBV7-9 and TRBJ2-3; 14 positions match TRBD2. The CDR3 sequence is 16 residues long. From germline, CDR1 is SEHNR and CDR2 FQNEAQ (reference sequence). The trim removed 5 bases at V and 2 bases at J, leaving 3 bases unmatched.

As regards this clone: The same CDR3 arises from other DNA sequences in this sample as well. The rearrangement joins TRBV5-1 to TRBJ2-5, with 8 bases identical to TRBD1. V was clipped by 3 bases and J by 2 bases; unmatched bases: 3. In germline, CDR1 is SGHRS, CDR2 YFSETQ. The CDR3 extends over 14 amino acids. The CDR3 loop is CASSWGQVQETQYF. The CDR3, as DNA: TGCGCCAGCAGCTGGGGACAGGTACAAGAGACCCAGTACTTC.

V gene TRBV20-1 combines with J gene TRBJ2-7; the D is unclear. The germline CDR1 and CDR2 sequences are DFQATT and SNEGSKA (reference sequence). CDR3 length equals 11 residues. Between the trimmed V and J ends, which lost 7 bases and 5 bases, there was a span of 12 bases. The CDR3 is CSVPGTDEQYF. The CDR3 DNA sequence: TGCAGTGTTCCGGGTACTGACGAGCAGTACTTC.

V and J are TRBV15 and TRBJ2-1; D is undetermined. The germline gives CDR1 LNHNV, CDR2 YYDKDF (reference sequence). V gave up 2 bases and J gave up 8 bases, with 4 bases separating them. The CDR3 totals 11 residues. The CDR3, as DNA: TGTGCCACCAGCAGATTGGATGAGCAGTTCTTC. Amino acids: CATSRLDEQFF.

The V gene is TRBV5-4, the J gene TRBJ2-2; possible D gene TRBD2, 5 bases. V was shortened by 0 bases and J by 8 bases, with 11 bases between the two germline ends. This CDR3 comprises 14 residues. Germline V gives CDR1 SGHNT, CDR2 YYREEE (reference sequence). The CDR3 nucleotides are TGTGCCAGCAGCTTGGACTACCCGGGGGGGGAGCTGTTTTTT. Its translation: CASSLDYPGGELFF.

The chain recombines TRBV7-9 with TRBJ2-3, with D maybe TRBD2 (6 bases). V shed 3 bases and J shed 5 bases, with 18 bases lying between them. Per germline, CDR1 SEHNR and CDR2 FQNEAQ (reference sequence). The length of the CDR3 is 16 residues. CDR3 sequence (DNA): TGTGCCAGCAGCTTGCCGGTAGGCGGGACGGGAGATACGCAGTATTTT. This gives the protein CASSLPVGGTGDTQYF.

This clone was seen just once. The rearrangement joins TRBV29-1 to TRBJ1-1, with D unresolved. CDR1 is SQVTM and CDR2 is ANQGSEA in the germline V gene. V lost 7 bases and J 6 bases, leaving 18 bases between the germline ends. The length of the CDR3 is 13 residues. The CDR3 DNA sequence: TGCAGCGGACTACCCGACGGGCCCGCTGAAGCTTTCTTT. This encodes CSGLPDGPAEAFF.

Written as DNA, the CDR3 is TGTGCCAGCAGTGAGTGGGTTAGGGGAGATACGCAGTATTTT. This encodes CASSEWVRGDTQYF. V gene TRBV25-1 combines with J gene TRBJ2-3; D may be TRBD1 (5 bases). Looked up from germline, CDR1 is MGHDK and CDR2 is SYGVNS. The CDR3 extends over 14 amino acids. Trimming took 3 bases from V and 5 from J, leaving 12 bases between them.

This chain uses TRBV10-3 with TRBJ1-4; D uncertain. V gave up 8 bases and J gave up 12 bases, with 16 bases separating them. Germline lookup yields CDR1 ENHRY and CDR2 SYGVKD. This CDR3 is 12 amino acids long. The CDR3 nucleotides are TGTGCCATCGCCAGCAGGTCGACGGAACTGTTTTTT. Its protein is CAIASRSTELFF.

The genes are TRBV5-1 and TRBJ2-7; no clear D. The germline V gene encodes CDR1 SGHRS and CDR2 YFSETQ. This CDR3 has 13 residues. V lost 4 bases and J lost 1, with 9 bases in between. CDR3 amino acids: CASSLLRSYEQYF. As DNA, the CDR3 is TGCGCCAGCAGCCTCCTGAGGTCCTACGAGCAGTACTTC.

Details on this clone: Within the sample, other DNA sequences also encode this same CDR3. The chain is built from TRBV6-5 and TRBJ2-3; D not certain. The germline gives CDR1 MNHEY, CDR2 SVGAGI. The CDR3 covers 11 residues. The V and J ends lost 6 bases and 0 bases respectively, with 1 base between them. CDR3 residues: CASRSTDTQYF. As DNA, the CDR3 is TGTGCCAGCAGGAGCACAGATACGCAGTATTTT.

The V call is TRBV7-9, the J call TRBJ1-5, with D perhaps TRBD1 (5 bases). The CDR3 contains 15 residues. The V gene's germline CDR1 is SEHNR and CDR2 FQNEAQ (reference sequence). Trimming took 5 bases from V and 6 from J, leaving 17 bases between them. CDR3 loop: CASSPGTGVGQPQHF. CDR3 nucleotide sequence: TGTGCCAGCAGCCCCGGGACTGGTGTTGGTCAGCCCCAGCATTTT.

The J gene is TRBJ2-7, the V gene TRBV2; TRBD1 is a possible D gene (5 bases). In germline, CDR1 is SNHLY, CDR2 FYNNEI. The V and J ends lost 7 bases and 5 bases respectively, with 15 bases between them. This CDR3 comprises 13 residues. The CDR3 is CASIREGENEQYF. CDR3 nucleotide sequence: TGTGCCAGCATCAGGGAAGGGGAAAACGAGCAGTACTTC.

The chain joins TRBV7-2 to TRBJ2-1, with D perhaps TRBD2 (5 bases). Between the trimmed V and J ends, which lost 0 bases and 9 bases, there was a span of 9 bases. The germline V gene encodes CDR1 SGHTA and CDR2 FQGNSA. The CDR3 extends over 13 amino acids. CDR3 DNA: TGTGCCAGCAGCTTAGCGCATGGGAGTGAGCAGTTCTTC. This sequence encodes CASSLAHGSEQFF.

A word on this clone: Other DNA sequences in the same sample also yield this CDR3. This chain links TRBV28 with TRBJ2-7, with D possibly matching TRBD1 (6 bases). Germline CDR1 MDHEN, CDR2 SYDVKM. Between the trimmed V and J ends, which lost 4 bases and 5 bases, there was a span of 9 bases. CDR3 length: 12 amino acids. The CDR3 DNA reads TGTGCCAGCAGTTCACAGGGAGACGAGCAGTACTTC. Protein product: CASSSQGDEQYF.

Remarks on this clone: The same CDR3 arises from other DNA sequences in this sample as well. The chain recombines TRBV18 with TRBJ2-3; TRBD2 might be the D (5 bases). The CDR3 is made up of 13 amino acids. From germline, CDR1 is KGHSH and CDR2 LQKENI. Trimming pared 3 bases from V and 6 bases from J, leaving 10 bases between. The CDR3 region is CASSPSAGDTQYF. The CDR3 coding sequence is TGTGCCAGCTCACCTAGCGCCGGGGATACGCAGTATTTT.